The T cell receptor (beta chain) under discussion was sequenced for a study of response to subunit inactivated influenza vaccine. TCRdb independently ran MiXCR on the RT-PCR reads; one entry per CDR3 protein. The table has about 780,000 distinct CDR3 sequences, approximately 17% seen once. This clonotype was detected a few times. Germline V gene lookup returns CDR1 SGDLS and CDR2 YYNGEE. The V and J ends lost 4 bases and 0 bases respectively, with 18 bases between them. This CDR3 has 17 amino acids. V and J are TRBV9 and TRBJ2-3; the D gene could be TRBD1 or TRBD2 (5 bases each). The TCR sequence derives from a man in his fifties or sixties who received an inactivated influenza vaccine. The sample consisted of PBMCs from blood, taken around 5 days after vaccination. The CDR3 DNA follows: TGTGCCAGCAGCTTCGGGACGAGAAGATCTAGCACAGATACGCAGTATTTT. Translating gives CASSFGTRRSSTDTQYF.